A selection of T cell receptor beta chains follows, all from one sample in a study of blood T cell repertoires in COVID-19. Repertoires were generated with immunoSEQ multiplex PCR, while TCRdb's copy carries only in-frame clones and drops some. The sample lists some 320,000 clones; under 95% were seen once. The sequencing input was PBMCs or T cells enriched from blood (not recorded which). These receptors were collected from a man aged 55-75 years who had recovered from COVID-19. Both conserved end residues are part of each CDR3. A D gene is named only where the DNA matches it firmly. Clone size is stated in some rows and not others, as once, few, many or a class when expanded.

v_gene: TRBV6-1; d_gene: -; j_gene: TRBJ2-5; abundance: -; CDR3aa: CASSETGTEETQYF; CDR3nt: TGTGCCAGCAGTGAGACGGGGACTGAAGAGACCCAGTACTTC
v_gene: TRBV9; d_gene: -; j_gene: TRBJ2-1; abundance: -; CDR3aa: CASSVAGHGNYNEQFF; CDR3nt: TGTGCCAGCAGCGTAGCAGGACACGGAAATTACAATGAGCAGTTCTTC
v_gene: TRBV11-2; d_gene: -; j_gene: TRBJ2-7; abundance: -; CDR3aa: CASSEEFVGEQYF; CDR3nt: TGTGCCAGCAGCGAGGAGTTTGTGGGCGAGCAGTACTTC
v_gene: TRBV3-1/TRBV3-2; d_gene: -; j_gene: TRBJ2-5; abundance: -; CDR3aa: CASSQGGGAFETQYF; CDR3nt: TGTGCCAGCAGCCAAGGTGGGGGGGCGTTTGAGACCCAGTACTTC
v_gene: TRBV4-2; d_gene: TRBD2; j_gene: TRBJ2-1; abundance: -; CDR3aa: CASSTPIAGVSYNEQFF; CDR3nt: TGTGCCAGCAGCACCCCCATAGCGGGAGTCTCCTACAATGAGCAGTTCTTC
v_gene: TRBV5-1; d_gene: TRBD2; j_gene: TRBJ2-7; abundance: -; CDR3aa: CASSYNLAGGSEQYF; CDR3nt: TGCGCCAGCAGCTACAACCTAGCGGGAGGGAGTGAGCAGTACTTC
v_gene: TRBV18; d_gene: TRBD1; j_gene: TRBJ1-1; abundance: -; CDR3aa: CASSRERTGLTEAFF; CDR3nt: TGTGCCAGCTCACGTGAACGGACAGGGCTCACTGAAGCTTTCTTT
v_gene: TRBV2; d_gene: -; j_gene: TRBJ2-1; abundance: -; CDR3aa: CASSPQATQYNEQFF; CDR3nt: TGTGCCAGCAGCCCCCAGGCCACTCAGTACAATGAGCAGTTCTTC
v_gene: TRBV9; d_gene: TRBD1; j_gene: TRBJ2-5; abundance: few; CDR3aa: CASSRGPETQYF; CDR3nt: TGTGCCAGCAGCAGGGGGCCGGAGACCCAGTACTTC
v_gene: TRBV19; d_gene: -; j_gene: TRBJ2-7; abundance: -; CDR3aa: CASSIGGDRPSYEQYF; CDR3nt: TGTGCCAGTAGTATAGGCGGGGACAGACCCTCCTACGAGCAGTACTTC
v_gene: TRBV20-1; d_gene: -; j_gene: TRBJ1-1; abundance: -; CDR3aa: CSARDHREAFF; CDR3nt: TGCAGTGCTAGAGATCACAGGGAAGCTTTCTTT
v_gene: TRBV7-9; d_gene: -; j_gene: TRBJ2-3; abundance: -; CDR3aa: CASSLGGNTQYF; CDR3nt: TGTGCCAGCAGCTTGGGGGGAAATACGCAGTATTTT
v_gene: TRBV6-5; d_gene: TRBD1; j_gene: TRBJ2-7; abundance: -; CDR3aa: CASVDRAYEQYF; CDR3nt: TGTGCCAGCGTCGACAGGGCCTACGAGCAGTACTTC
v_gene: TRBV13; d_gene: TRBD1; j_gene: TRBJ2-5; abundance: -; CDR3aa: CASSFKTGGQETQYF; CDR3nt: TGTGCCAGCAGCTTTAAGACAGGGGGCCAAGAGACCCAGTACTTC
v_gene: TRBV6-1; d_gene: TRBD1; j_gene: TRBJ1-1; abundance: few; CDR3aa: CASSDRGLNTEAFF; CDR3nt: TGTGCCAGCAGTGACAGGGGGCTAAACACTGAAGCTTTCTTT
v_gene: TRBV11-2; d_gene: -; j_gene: TRBJ1-5; abundance: few; CDR3aa: CASSLELILAGSNQPQHF; CDR3nt: TGTGCCAGCAGCTTAGAGTTAATTTTGGCAGGGAGCAATCAGCCCCAGCATTTT
v_gene: TRBV6-5; d_gene: TRBD1; j_gene: TRBJ2-7; abundance: -; CDR3aa: CASTQGYEQYF; CDR3nt: TGTGCCAGCACACAGGGGTACGAGCAGTACTTC
v_gene: TRBV18; d_gene: TRBD1; j_gene: TRBJ1-2; abundance: once; CDR3aa: CASSPGQGATGYGYTF; CDR3nt: TGTGCCAGCTCACCAGGACAGGGGGCTACGGGTTATGGCTACACCTTC
v_gene: TRBV4-1; d_gene: TRBD1; j_gene: TRBJ2-5; abundance: -; CDR3aa: CASSQQGVETQYF; CDR3nt: TGCGCCAGCAGCCAACAGGGGGTTGAGACCCAGTACTTC
v_gene: TRBV19; d_gene: TRBD2; j_gene: TRBJ2-5; abundance: -; CDR3aa: CASSKTTSGSKTQYF; CDR3nt: TGTGCCAGTAGTAAGACGACTAGCGGGTCGAAGACCCAGTACTTC
v_gene: TRBV4-3; d_gene: TRBD2; j_gene: TRBJ2-7; abundance: -; CDR3aa: CASSYTTSGGNEQYF; CDR3nt: TGCGCCAGCAGCTATACGACTAGCGGGGGGAACGAGCAGTACTTC
v_gene: TRBV3-1/TRBV3-2; d_gene: TRBD1; j_gene: TRBJ1-3; abundance: -; CDR3aa: CASSRDRYEGRTIYF; CDR3nt: TGTGCCAGCAGCCGGGACAGATATGAGGGAAGGACCATATATTTT
v_gene: TRBV5-1; d_gene: -; j_gene: TRBJ2-7; abundance: -; CDR3aa: CASSLAGTPVVREQYF; CDR3nt: TGCGCCAGCAGCTTGGCAGGAACCCCCGTCGTGAGAGAGCAGTACTTC
v_gene: TRBV9; d_gene: -; j_gene: TRBJ2-3; abundance: few; CDR3aa: CASSVLQPTDTQYF; CDR3nt: TGTGCCAGCAGCGTCTTACAACCGACAGATACGCAGTATTTT
v_gene: TRBV7-3; d_gene: TRBD1; j_gene: TRBJ1-6; abundance: -; CDR3aa: CASSSGQTNSPLHF; CDR3nt: TGTGCCAGCAGCTCGGGACAGACAAATTCACCCCTCCACTTT
v_gene: TRBV7-9; d_gene: TRBD1; j_gene: TRBJ2-5; abundance: -; CDR3aa: CASSEFDRDQETQYF; CDR3nt: TGTGCCAGCAGCGAATTCGACAGGGATCAAGAGACCCAGTACTTC
v_gene: TRBV19; d_gene: -; j_gene: TRBJ2-7; abundance: -; CDR3aa: CASSRAVSSYEQYF; CDR3nt: TGTGCCAGTAGCCGAGCGGTAAGCTCCTACGAGCAGTACTTC
v_gene: TRBV19; d_gene: -; j_gene: TRBJ2-5; abundance: -; CDR3aa: CASQGGEETQYF; CDR3nt: TGTGCCAGTCAGGGGGGCGAAGAGACCCAGTACTTC
v_gene: TRBV3-1/TRBV3-2; d_gene: -; j_gene: TRBJ2-3; abundance: once; CDR3aa: CASSLGGGHDTQYF; CDR3nt: TGTGCCAGCAGCCTTGGCGGGGGCCACGATACGCAGTATTTT
v_gene: TRBV6-2/TRBV6-3; d_gene: -; j_gene: TRBJ2-5; abundance: -; CDR3aa: CASSYGQSWIRETQYF; CDR3nt: TGTGCCAGCAGTTACGGGCAGAGCTGGATTCGAGAGACCCAGTACTTC
v_gene: TRBV18; d_gene: TRBD2; j_gene: TRBJ2-1; abundance: -; CDR3aa: CASSPASGWNSYNEQFF; CDR3nt: TGTGCCAGCTCACCGGCTAGCGGGTGGAACTCCTACAATGAGCAGTTCTTC
v_gene: TRBV6-2/TRBV6-3; d_gene: -; j_gene: TRBJ2-3; abundance: -; CDR3aa: CASSYVGGSTDTQYF; CDR3nt: TGTGCCAGCAGTTACGTTGGGGGGAGCACAGATACGCAGTATTTT
v_gene: TRBV10-3; d_gene: TRBD1; j_gene: TRBJ2-1; abundance: -; CDR3aa: CATRKGGAGNEQFF; CDR3nt: TGTGCCACCCGAAAAGGGGGCGCAGGCAATGAGCAGTTCTTC
v_gene: TRBV5-1; d_gene: TRBD1; j_gene: TRBJ2-5; abundance: -; CDR3aa: CASSYDRGPETQYF; CDR3nt: TGCGCCAGCAGCTATGACAGGGGGCCTGAGACCCAGTACTTC
v_gene: TRBV30; d_gene: -; j_gene: TRBJ1-2; abundance: -; CDR3aa: CAWSSQGSGYTF; CDR3nt: TGTGCCTGGAGTAGCCAGGGGAGCGGCTACACCTTC
v_gene: TRBV24-1; d_gene: TRBD2; j_gene: TRBJ2-3; abundance: -; CDR3aa: CATSDPSGSSTDTQYF; CDR3nt: TGTGCCACCAGTGACCCTAGCGGATCTAGCACAGATACGCAGTATTTT
v_gene: TRBV6-5; d_gene: TRBD1; j_gene: TRBJ1-4; abundance: -; CDR3aa: CASRPTGGRKLFF; CDR3nt: TGTGCCAGCAGACCGACAGGGGGACGAAAACTGTTTTTT
v_gene: TRBV12-5; d_gene: -; j_gene: TRBJ2-3; abundance: once; CDR3aa: CASGLGSARADTQYF; CDR3nt: TGTGCTAGTGGCCTTGGTAGCGCAAGGGCAGATACGCAGTATTTT
v_gene: TRBV9; d_gene: -; j_gene: TRBJ1-2; abundance: -; CDR3aa: CASSPSTAANYGYTF; CDR3nt: TGTGCCAGCAGCCCATCGACAGCAGCTAACTATGGCTACACCTTC
v_gene: TRBV25-1; d_gene: TRBD1; j_gene: TRBJ1-5; abundance: -; CDR3aa: CASSQSGTGDNQPQHF; CDR3nt: TGTGCCAGCAGTCAATCCGGGACAGGGGATAATCAGCCCCAGCATTTT
v_gene: TRBV27; d_gene: TRBD2; j_gene: TRBJ2-7; abundance: -; CDR3aa: CASSLSSGRLYEQYF; CDR3nt: TGTGCCAGCAGTTTATCTAGCGGGAGGCTCTACGAGCAGTACTTC
v_gene: TRBV3-1/TRBV3-2; d_gene: -; j_gene: TRBJ1-6; abundance: -; CDR3aa: CASSPRDKVNSPLHF; CDR3nt: TGTGCCAGCAGTCCCCGGGACAAAGTTAATTCACCCCTCCACTTT
v_gene: TRBV7-9; d_gene: -; j_gene: TRBJ2-1; abundance: -; CDR3aa: CASTLADSYNEQFF; CDR3nt: TGTGCCAGCACACTAGCAGACTCCTACAATGAGCAGTTCTTC
v_gene: TRBV10-3; d_gene: TRBD1; j_gene: TRBJ1-2; abundance: few; CDR3aa: CAISDRGQGMGGYTF; CDR3nt: TGTGCCATCAGTGACCGGGGACAGGGAATGGGTGGCTACACCTTC
v_gene: TRBV9; d_gene: -; j_gene: TRBJ1-4; abundance: -; CDR3aa: CASSGSGTNEKLFF; CDR3nt: TGTGCCAGCAGCGGGAGTGGAACTAATGAAAAACTGTTTTTT
v_gene: TRBV27; d_gene: -; j_gene: TRBJ1-5; abundance: once; CDR3aa: CASSPRQVNQPQHF; CDR3nt: TGTGCCAGCAGTCCCCGCCAGGTCAATCAGCCCCAGCATTTT
v_gene: TRBV13; d_gene: -; j_gene: TRBJ1-3; abundance: -; CDR3aa: CASSFPQGNTIYF; CDR3nt: TGTGCCAGCAGCTTTCCTCAGGGAAACACCATATATTTT
v_gene: TRBV7-9; d_gene: -; j_gene: TRBJ2-7; abundance: -; CDR3aa: CASSSVTEYEQYF; CDR3nt: TGTGCCAGCAGCTCAGTAACAGAATACGAGCAGTACTTC
v_gene: TRBV14; d_gene: -; j_gene: TRBJ2-1; abundance: -; CDR3aa: CASSSVYSYNEQFF; CDR3nt: TGTGCCAGCAGCTCAGTATACTCCTACAATGAGCAGTTCTTC